This paragraph covers one T cell receptor (beta chain) sequence. Its antigen is not known. Terminally differentiated effector memory CD45RA+ cells were excluded by CCR7 positive selection of CD45RO-negative cells. The source of the sample is a study of shared clonotypes between healthy human individuals. Study-wide background: Donors had three CD4 naive, three CD4 memory, two CD8 naive and one CD8 memory plate apiece.

Study-wide results and caveats: Naive CD4 clonotypes were shared across several donors at about 5.3%.

J was trimmed by 0 bases and V by 1 base; bases with no gene match: 3. The CDR3 totals 15 residues. Looked up from germline, CDR1 is MNHEY and CDR2 is SVGAGI. Generated by immunoSEQ multiplex PCR, the TCRdb table keeps only in-frame clones and is missing some. The top ten clones hold about 1.1% of a sample with millions of clones, approximately 94% of them seen once. The sample taken for sequencing was naive CD8+ T cells sorted from blood. The V call is TRBV6-5, the J call TRBJ2-7; TRBD2 matches at 7 bases. This receptor was identified in a man younger than 35 in good health. CDR3 residues: CASSYYGGSSYEQYF. DNA of the CDR3: TGTGCCAGCAGTTACTACGGGGGGTCCTCCTACGAGCAGTACTTC.